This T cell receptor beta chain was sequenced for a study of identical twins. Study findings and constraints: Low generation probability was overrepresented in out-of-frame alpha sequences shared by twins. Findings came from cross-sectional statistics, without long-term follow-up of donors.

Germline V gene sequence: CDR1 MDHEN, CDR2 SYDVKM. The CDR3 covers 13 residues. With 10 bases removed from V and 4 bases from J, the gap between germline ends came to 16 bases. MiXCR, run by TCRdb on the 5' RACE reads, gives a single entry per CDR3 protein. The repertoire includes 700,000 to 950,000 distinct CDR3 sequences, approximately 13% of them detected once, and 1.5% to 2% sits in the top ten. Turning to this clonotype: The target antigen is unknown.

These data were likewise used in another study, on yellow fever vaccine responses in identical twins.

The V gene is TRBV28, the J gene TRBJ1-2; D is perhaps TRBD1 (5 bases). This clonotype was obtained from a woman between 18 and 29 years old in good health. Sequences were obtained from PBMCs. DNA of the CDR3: TGTGCCACCAAGTACGGGGGGAGCTATGGCTACACCTTC. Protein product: CATKYGGSYGYTF.